Included here is one TCR beta chain sequence, with context. In germline, CDR1 is LGHDT, CDR2 YNNKEL (reference sequence). With 0 bases removed from V and 2 bases from J, the gap between germline ends came to 14 bases. The CDR3 covers 17 residues. These data come from a study of blood T cell repertoires in COVID-19. Overall study: Sites in the United States, Italy and Spain provided acute and convalescent COVID-19 samples.

Methods used by the authors: Estimation of nucleated cell counts was performed using reference gene primer amplification. The table came from immunoSEQ multiplex PCR; TCRdb's copy has only in-frame clones and leaves some out. The V and J calls and the clone size are those of that table, but D and trimming were determined from the DNA. Of some 340,000 clones in the sample, under 85% were seen once. Recruitment covered 20 to 25 US areas and drew participants whose ages spanned about 18 to 89 years. Cohort allocation depended upon clinical history that participants reported. Sequenced sample: PBMCs or T cells enriched from blood (not recorded which). V and J are TRBV3-1 (or the pseudogene TRBV3-2) and TRBJ2-1; possibly TRBD2 for D (6 bases). The TCR was taken from a woman between 50 and 59 years old who had recovered from COVID-19. CDR3 coding DNA: TGTGCCAGCAGCCAAGATAGGGGCGGGACGACCTACAATGAGCAGTTCTTC. Translated, it gives CASSQDRGGTTYNEQFF.